This TCR beta chain came from a study of cytotoxic CD8 clonotypes in ibrutinib-treated CLL. Overall study results and limits: Sampling schedules were unmatched across sustained-remission and progressing patients. T-cell clonality at baseline went above that of age-matched healthy donors and rose and fell with circulating CD8+ T-cell counts. Public clonotypes, rarely seen, contracted or held steady on treatment.

This clone is a singleton in its sample. Its antigen is as yet unknown. Libraries were prepared by immunoSEQ multiplex PCR; TCRdb keeps only in-frame clonotypes and omits some of them. This table holds approximately 97,000 clones, over 60% found once. The receptor comes from a human donor with chronic lymphocytic leukemia. This specimen consisted of PBMCs, obtained after 24 months of ibrutinib treatment.

The CDR3 DNA reads TGTGCCAGCAGCTTGCGGGCCTACAGGAACACTGAAGCTTTCTTT. It codes for CASSLRAYRNTEAFF. J is TRBJ1-1 and V is TRBV5-8; D gene uncertain. V lost 1 base and J lost 1, with 11 bases in between. This CDR3 is 15 amino acids long. Germline V gene sequence: CDR1 SGHTS, CDR2 YDEGEE.